This paragraph reports one TCR beta chain. Its cognate antigen has yet to be identified. It has no much larger one-base neighbor in the sample; base qualities were not kept. The CDR3 measures 11 amino acids from cysteine to phenylalanine. CDR3 DNA only is kept here, 33 bases in frame from base 1. The V end loses 1 base and the J end loses 3 bases, and a stretch of 1 base separates them. The germline V gene (reference sequence) gives CDR1 as SGHNT and CDR2 as YYREEE. Library construction relied on PCR. Sequencing instrument: Illumina HiSeq 4000. High-throughput sequencing was used to profile the TCR beta-chain CDR3 region of every patient. On the authors' methods: Drawing on CDR3 differences between clinicopathological groups, the researchers built a classifier meant to tell apart patients with distant-metastatic papillary thyroid cancer. Repertoire diversity was assessed with the Shannon index, and tumor-blood repertoire similarity with the Morisita-Horn index. TCRdb passed the public sequencing reads through fastp at Q25 and MiXCR, retaining productive beta sequences. The V and J calls here are based on TCRdb, not the publication. This sample has around 2,300 clones in its table, and 42% of those were observed once. The ten largest account for 99% of the sample.

This specimen belongs to a study of metastatic and nonmetastatic thyroid tumors (dated by TCRdb to 2020 to 2022). The study in broad terms: Repertoires from peripheral blood and from tumor or nodule tissue samples of malignant and benign thyroid patients were compared.

What the study reported, not specific to this receptor: TCR beta diversity was reported as significantly higher in malignant tumors than in benign nodules, in both blood and tumor samples.

Before undergoing thyroid surgery, none of the patients had been given any kind of treatment. The study retrospectively analysed patient clinical samples collected from the early 2010s to the late 2010s using T-cell receptor beta sequencing. The rearrangement combines TRBV5-4 with TRBJ1-2, with the D gene call left open. The sequencing input was adjacent normal tissue. The receptor was isolated from a female donor with papillary thyroid cancer or a benign thyroid nodule (not recorded which). Some clones in this sample may be carry-over from other donors' samples. The DNA is TGTGCCAGCAGCTTGTACTATGGCTACACCTTC. This is translated as CASSLYYGYTF.